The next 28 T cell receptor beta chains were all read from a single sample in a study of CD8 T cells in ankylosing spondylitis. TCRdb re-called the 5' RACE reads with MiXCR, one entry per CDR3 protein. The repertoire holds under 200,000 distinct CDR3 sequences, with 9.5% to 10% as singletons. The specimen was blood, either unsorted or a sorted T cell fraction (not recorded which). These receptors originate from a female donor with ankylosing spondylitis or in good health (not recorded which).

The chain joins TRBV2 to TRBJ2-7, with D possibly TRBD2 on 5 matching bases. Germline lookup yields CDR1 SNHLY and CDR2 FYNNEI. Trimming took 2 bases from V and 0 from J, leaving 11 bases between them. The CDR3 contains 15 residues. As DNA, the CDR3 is TGTGCCAGCAGTGAAATCAGCGGAAGCTCCTACGAGCAGTACTTC. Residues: CASSEISGSSYEQYF.

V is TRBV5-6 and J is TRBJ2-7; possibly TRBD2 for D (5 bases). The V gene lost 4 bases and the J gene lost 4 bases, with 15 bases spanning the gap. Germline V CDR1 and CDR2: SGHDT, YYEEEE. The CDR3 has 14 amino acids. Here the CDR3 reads CASSEDFEAYEQYF. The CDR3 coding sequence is TGTGCCAGCAGCGAGGACTTTGAGGCTTACGAGCAGTACTTC.

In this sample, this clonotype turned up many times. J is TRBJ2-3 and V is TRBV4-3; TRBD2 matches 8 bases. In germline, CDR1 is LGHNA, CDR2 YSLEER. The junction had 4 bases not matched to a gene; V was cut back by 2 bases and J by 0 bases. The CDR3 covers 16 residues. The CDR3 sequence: CASSQRSGGSTDTQYF. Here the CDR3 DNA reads TGCGCCAGCAGCCAAAGGTCGGGAGGGAGCACAGATACGCAGTATTTT.

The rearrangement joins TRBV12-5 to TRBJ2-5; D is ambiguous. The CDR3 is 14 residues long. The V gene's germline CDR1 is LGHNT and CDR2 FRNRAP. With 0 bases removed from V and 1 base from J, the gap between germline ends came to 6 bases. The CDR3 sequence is CASGLVRSQETQYF. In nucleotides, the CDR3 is TGTGCTAGTGGTTTGGTACGTTCCCAAGAGACCCAGTACTTC.

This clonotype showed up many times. CDR3 sequence (DNA): TGTGCCAGCAGCTATGGCAGGGGGTTTATGGAGACCCAGTACTTC. Encoded protein: CASSYGRGFMETQYF. The chain is built from TRBV9 and TRBJ2-5; TRBD1 aligns across 7 bases. This CDR3 has 15 amino acids. Per the germline V gene, CDR1 is SGDLS and CDR2 is YYNGEE. With 4 bases clipped from V and 5 bases from J, the junction kept 11 bases outside the gene matches.

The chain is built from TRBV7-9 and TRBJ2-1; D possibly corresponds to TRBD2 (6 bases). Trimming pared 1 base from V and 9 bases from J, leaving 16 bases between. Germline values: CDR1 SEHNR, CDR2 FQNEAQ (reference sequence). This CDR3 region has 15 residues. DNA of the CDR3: TGTGCCAGCAGCTTAGTGGACTACCAGGTTGGTGAGCAGTTCTTC. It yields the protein CASSLVDYQVGEQFF.

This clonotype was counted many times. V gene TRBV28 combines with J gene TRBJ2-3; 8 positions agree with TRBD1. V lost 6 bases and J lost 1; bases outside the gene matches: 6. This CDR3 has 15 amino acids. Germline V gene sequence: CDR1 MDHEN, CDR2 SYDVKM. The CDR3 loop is CASSPGQGGTDTQYF. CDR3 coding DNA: TGTGCCAGCAGCCCTGGACAGGGAGGCACAGATACGCAGTATTTT.

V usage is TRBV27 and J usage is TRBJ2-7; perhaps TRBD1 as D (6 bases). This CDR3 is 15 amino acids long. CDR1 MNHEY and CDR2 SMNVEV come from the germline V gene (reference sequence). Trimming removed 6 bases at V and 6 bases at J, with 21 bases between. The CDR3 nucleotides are TGTGCCAGCAGAGTAGGTGCAGGGGATCACTTCGAGCAGTACTTC. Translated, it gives CASRVGAGDHFEQYF.

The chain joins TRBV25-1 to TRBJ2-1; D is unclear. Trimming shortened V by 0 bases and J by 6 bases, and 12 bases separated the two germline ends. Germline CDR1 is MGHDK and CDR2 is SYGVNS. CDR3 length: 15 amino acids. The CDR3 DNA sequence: TGTGCCAGCAGTGAATATTTCGGTCCGGCCAATGAGCAGTTCTTC. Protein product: CASSEYFGPANEQFF.

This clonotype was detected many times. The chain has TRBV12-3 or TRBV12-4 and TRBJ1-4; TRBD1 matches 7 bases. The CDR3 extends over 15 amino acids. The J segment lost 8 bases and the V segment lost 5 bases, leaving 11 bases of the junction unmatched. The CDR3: CASSPPQGRGEKLFF. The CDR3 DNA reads TGTGCCAGCAGTCCACCACAGGGGCGGGGGGAAAAACTGTTTTTT.

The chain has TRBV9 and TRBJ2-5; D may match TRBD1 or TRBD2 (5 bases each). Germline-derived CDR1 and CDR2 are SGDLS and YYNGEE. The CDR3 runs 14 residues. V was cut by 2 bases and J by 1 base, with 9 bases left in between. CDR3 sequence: CASSVGDRQETQYF. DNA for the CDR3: TGTGCCAGCAGCGTTGGGGACCGCCAAGAGACCCAGTACTTC.

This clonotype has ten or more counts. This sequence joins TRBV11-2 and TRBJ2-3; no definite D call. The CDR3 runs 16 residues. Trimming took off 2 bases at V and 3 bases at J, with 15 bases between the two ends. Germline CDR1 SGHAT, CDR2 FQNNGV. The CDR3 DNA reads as TGTGCCAGCAGCTTAAAATTCGGGTCGGAGACAGATACGCAGTATTTT. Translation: CASSLKFGSETDTQYF.

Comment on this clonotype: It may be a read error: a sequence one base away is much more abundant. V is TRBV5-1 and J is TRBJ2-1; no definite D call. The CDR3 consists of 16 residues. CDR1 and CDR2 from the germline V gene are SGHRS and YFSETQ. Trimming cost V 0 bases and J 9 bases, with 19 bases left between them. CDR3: CASSLEGVWVNSEQFF. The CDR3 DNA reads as TGCGCCAGCAGCTTGGAAGGAGTTTGGGTGAACAGTGAGCAGTTCTTC.

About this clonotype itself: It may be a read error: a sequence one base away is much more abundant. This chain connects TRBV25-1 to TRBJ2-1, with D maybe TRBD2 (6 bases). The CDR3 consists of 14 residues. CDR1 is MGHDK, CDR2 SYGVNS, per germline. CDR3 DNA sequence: TGTGCCAGCAGTGATTTGGAGGGATACATTGAGCAGTTCTTC. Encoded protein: CASSDLEGYIEQFF.

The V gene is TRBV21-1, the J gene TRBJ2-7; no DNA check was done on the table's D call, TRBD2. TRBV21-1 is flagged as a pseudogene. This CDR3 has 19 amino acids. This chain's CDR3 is CASSKDRGLAGGPSYEQYF. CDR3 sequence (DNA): TGTGCCAGCAGCAAAGACAGGGGACTAGCGGGAGGGCCTTCCTACGAGCAGTACTTC.

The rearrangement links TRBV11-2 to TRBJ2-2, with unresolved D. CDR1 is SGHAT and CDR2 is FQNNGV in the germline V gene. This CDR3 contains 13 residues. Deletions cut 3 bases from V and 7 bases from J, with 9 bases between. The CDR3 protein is CASSLAGRGELFF. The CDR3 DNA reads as TGTGCCAGCAGCTTGGCTGGGCGCGGGGAGCTGTTTTTT.

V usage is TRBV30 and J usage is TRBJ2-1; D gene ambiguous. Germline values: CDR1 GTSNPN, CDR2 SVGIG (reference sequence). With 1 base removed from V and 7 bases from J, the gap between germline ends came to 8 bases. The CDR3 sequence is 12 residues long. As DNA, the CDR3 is TGTGCCTGGAGTGCCCTACTTAATGAGCAGTTCTTC. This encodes CAWSALLNEQFF.

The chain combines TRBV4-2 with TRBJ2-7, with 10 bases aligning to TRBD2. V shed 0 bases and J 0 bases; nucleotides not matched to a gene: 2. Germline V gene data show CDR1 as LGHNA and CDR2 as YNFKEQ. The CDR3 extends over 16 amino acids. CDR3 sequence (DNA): TGTGCCAGCAGCCAAGATTCTAGCGGGAGCTCCTACGAGCAGTACTTC. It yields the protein CASSQDSSGSSYEQYF.

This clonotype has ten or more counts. The CDR3 DNA is TGCAGTGCTAACCCTACCGGAGGGAGGAACACCGGGGAGCTGTTTTTT. It codes for CSANPTGGRNTGELFF. This chain connects TRBV20-1 to TRBJ2-2; D is possibly TRBD2 (6 bases). The CDR3 is 16 amino acids. With 4 bases removed from V and 1 base from J, the gap between germline ends came to 16 bases. Germline values: CDR1 DFQATT, CDR2 SNEGSKA (reference sequence).

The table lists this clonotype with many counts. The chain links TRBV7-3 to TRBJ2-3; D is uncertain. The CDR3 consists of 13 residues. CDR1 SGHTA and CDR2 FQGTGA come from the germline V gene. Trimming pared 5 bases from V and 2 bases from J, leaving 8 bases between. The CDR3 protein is CASSRYTTDTQYF. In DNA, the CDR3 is TGTGCCAGCAGCCGTTACACCACAGATACGCAGTATTTT.

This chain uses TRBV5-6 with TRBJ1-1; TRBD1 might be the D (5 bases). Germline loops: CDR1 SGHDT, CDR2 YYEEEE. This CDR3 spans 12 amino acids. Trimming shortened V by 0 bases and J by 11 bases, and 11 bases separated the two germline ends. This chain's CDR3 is CASSLGDKGAFF. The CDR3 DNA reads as TGTGCCAGCAGCTTGGGTGACAAGGGGGCTTTCTTT.

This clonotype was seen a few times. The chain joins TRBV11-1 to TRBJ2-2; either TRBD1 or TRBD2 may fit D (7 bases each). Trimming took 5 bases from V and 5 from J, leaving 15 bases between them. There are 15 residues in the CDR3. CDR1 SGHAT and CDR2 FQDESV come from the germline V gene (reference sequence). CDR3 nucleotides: TGTGCCAGCAGCACCCCAGGGGGGGCGACCGGGGAGCTGTTTTTT. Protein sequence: CASSTPGGATGELFF.

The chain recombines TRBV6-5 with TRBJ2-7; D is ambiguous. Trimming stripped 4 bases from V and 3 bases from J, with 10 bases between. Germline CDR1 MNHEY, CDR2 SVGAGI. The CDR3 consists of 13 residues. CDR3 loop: CASSSRKGYEQYF. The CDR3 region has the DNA TGTGCCAGCAGTTCCCGTAAGGGCTACGAGCAGTACTTC.

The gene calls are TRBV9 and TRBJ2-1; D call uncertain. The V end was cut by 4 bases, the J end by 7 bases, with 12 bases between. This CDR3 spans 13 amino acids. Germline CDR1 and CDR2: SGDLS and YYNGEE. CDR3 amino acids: CASSTRMENEQFF. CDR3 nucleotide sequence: TGTGCCAGCAGCACCCGAATGGAGAATGAGCAGTTCTTC.

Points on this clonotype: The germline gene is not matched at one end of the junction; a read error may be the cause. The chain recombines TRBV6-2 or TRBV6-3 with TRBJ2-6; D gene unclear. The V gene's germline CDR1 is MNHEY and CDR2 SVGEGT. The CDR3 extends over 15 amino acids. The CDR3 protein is CASSFTSSGANVLTF. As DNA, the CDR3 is TGTGCCAGTAGTTTTACGAGCTCTGGGGCCAACGTCCTGACTTTC.

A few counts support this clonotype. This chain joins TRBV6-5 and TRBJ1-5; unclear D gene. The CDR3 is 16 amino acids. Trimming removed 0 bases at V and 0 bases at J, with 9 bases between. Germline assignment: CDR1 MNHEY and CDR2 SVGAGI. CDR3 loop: CASSYSNGYSNQPQHF. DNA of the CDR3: TGTGCCAGCAGTTACTCGAATGGATATAGCAATCAGCCCCAGCATTTT.

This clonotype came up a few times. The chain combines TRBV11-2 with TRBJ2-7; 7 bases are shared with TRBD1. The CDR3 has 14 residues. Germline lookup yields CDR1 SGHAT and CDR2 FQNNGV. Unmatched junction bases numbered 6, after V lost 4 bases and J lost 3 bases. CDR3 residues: CASSSEAGGYEQYF. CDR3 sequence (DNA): TGTGCCAGCAGCTCAGAGGCAGGGGGCTACGAGCAGTACTTC.

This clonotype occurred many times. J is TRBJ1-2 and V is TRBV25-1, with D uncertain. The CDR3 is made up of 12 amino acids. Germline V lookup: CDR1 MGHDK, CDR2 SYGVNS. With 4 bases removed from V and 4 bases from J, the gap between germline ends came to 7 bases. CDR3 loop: CASSGFFYGYTF. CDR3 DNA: TGTGCCAGCAGTGGGTTCTTCTATGGCTACACCTTC.